Listed below are T cell receptor beta chains from one sample, sequenced in a study of T-cell memory formation after mild COVID-19. Using its own MiXCR run on the 5' RACE reads, TCRdb lists one record per CDR3 protein. The sample includes hundreds of thousands of distinct CDR3 sequences, 15% to 20% of them seen just once. Source material: PBMCs or a T cell subset sorted from them (not recorded which). The receptors originated from an adult woman who had mild COVID-19 (a few samples of this study predate the infection). Cell type and time point are not known. Both conserved end residues are part of each CDR3. A D gene is named only where the DNA matches it firmly. Size values are once, few and many counts, or a class for expanded clones, and some rows have none.

J: TRBJ2-5
V: TRBV4-1
D: TRBD2
size: -
CDR3: CASSQLAGLGETQYF
DNA: TGCGCCAGCAGCCAACTAGCGGGATTAGGGGAGACCCAGTACTTC

J: TRBJ1-6
V: TRBV20-1
D: TRBD1
size: few
CDR3: CSAPDRSSYNSPLHF
DNA: TGCAGTGCCCCGGACAGGAGCTCCTATAATTCACCCCTCCACTTT

J: TRBJ2-7
V: TRBV6-2/TRBV6-3
D: -
size: few
CDR3: CASSYDRGSSYEQYF
DNA: TGTGCCAGCAGTTACGATCGAGGGAGCTCCTACGAGCAGTACTTC

J: TRBJ2-5
V: TRBV6-5
D: TRBD2
size: few
CDR3: CASSFHGLAGGETQYF
DNA: TGTGCCAGCAGTTTCCATGGACTAGCGGGAGGAGAGACCCAGTACTTC

J: TRBJ2-2
V: TRBV24-1
D: -
size: -
CDR3: CATSEASGPSAGELFF
DNA: TGTGCCACCAGTGAGGCCTCGGGGCCCTCTGCGGGGGAGCTGTTTTTT

J: TRBJ2-4
V: TRBV28
D: TRBD2
size: many
CDR3: CASSQSGLAGGKNIQYF
DNA: TGTGCCAGCAGCCAATCGGGTCTAGCGGGAGGTAAAAACATTCAGTACTTC

J: TRBJ2-5
V: TRBV7-2
D: TRBD2
size: few
CDR3: CASSSKPSGFQETQYF
DNA: TGTGCCAGCAGTTCTAAACCTAGCGGCTTCCAAGAGACCCAGTACTTC

J: TRBJ2-1
V: TRBV7-9
D: -
size: few
CDR3: CASRSEQGWENEQFF
DNA: TGTGCCAGCAGATCCGAACAGGGATGGGAAAATGAGCAGTTCTTC

J: TRBJ1-5
V: TRBV19
D: TRBD1
size: many
CDR3: CASRTTGLDGQPQHF
DNA: TGTGCCAGTAGGACGACAGGGCTAGACGGTCAGCCCCAGCATTTT

J: TRBJ2-7
V: TRBV3-1
D: TRBD1
size: -
CDR3: CASSQVLVQGNEQYF
DNA: TGTGCCAGCAGCCAAGTTTTAGTACAGGGGAACGAGCAGTACTTC

J: TRBJ2-7
V: TRBV4-2
D: TRBD2
size: many
CDR3: CASSQGLAGSYEQYF
DNA: TGTGCCAGCAGCCAAGGATTAGCGGGATCCTACGAGCAGTACTTC

J: TRBJ1-1
V: TRBV21-1
D: -
size: -
CDR3: CASLGGGGTEAFF
DNA: TGTGCCAGCCTCGGAGGGGGTGGCACTGAAGCTTTCTTT

J: TRBJ1-1
V: TRBV21-1
D: -
size: -
CDR3: CASSKYTGTMNTEAFF
DNA: TGTGCCAGCAGCAAGTACACCGGGACAATGAACACTGAAGCTTTCTTT

J: TRBJ2-1
V: TRBV4-2
D: TRBD2
size: -
CDR3: CASSQEVSGMGNEQFF
DNA: TGTGCCAGCAGCCAAGAGGTCAGCGGGATGGGAAATGAGCAGTTCTTC

J: TRBJ2-5
V: TRBV7-9
D: -
size: -
CDR3: CASSLEGGTQYF
DNA: TGTGCCAGCAGCTTAGAGGGAGGGACCCAGTACTTC

J: TRBJ1-2
V: TRBV6-5
D: TRBD1
size: -
CDR3: CASRTGTGSGYTF
DNA: TGTGCCAGCAGGACCGGGACAGGGTCTGGCTACACCTTC

J: TRBJ1-1
V: TRBV14
D: -
size: few
CDR3: CASSPYRQARGTEAFF
DNA: TGTGCCAGCAGCCCCTACCGACAGGCCCGGGGCACTGAAGCTTTCTTT

J: TRBJ2-1
V: TRBV24-1
D: -
size: -
CDR3: CATSTGYTYNEQFF
DNA: TGTGCCACCAGTACGGGATACACCTACAATGAGCAGTTCTTC

J: TRBJ1-2
V: TRBV5-8
D: TRBD1
size: -
CDR3: CASSARTGGFYYGYTF
DNA: TGTGCCAGCAGCGCTCGGACAGGGGGGTTTTACTATGGCTACACCTTC

J: TRBJ1-1
V: TRBV7-2
D: -
size: -
CDR3: CASSQSIGRNTEAFF
DNA: TGTGCCAGCAGCCAGAGCATAGGGAGGAACACTGAAGCTTTCTTT

J: TRBJ2-1
V: TRBV9
D: -
size: -
CDR3: CASSPLGGEAYNEQFF
DNA: TGTGCCAGCAGCCCCCTCGGTGGGGAGGCCTACAATGAGCAGTTCTTC

J: TRBJ2-3
V: TRBV30
D: -
size: -
CDR3: CACIVGTMDTQYF
DNA: TGTGCCTGCATAGTAGGAACAATGGATACGCAGTATTTT

J: TRBJ1-2
V: TRBV5-1
D: -
size: few
CDR3: CASSSSPGTGGYTF
DNA: TGCGCCAGCAGCTCTAGTCCCGGGACCGGCGGCTACACCTTC

J: TRBJ1-1
V: TRBV7-6
D: -
size: -
CDR3: CASSRTEWVTEAFF
DNA: TGTGCCAGCAGCAGGACAGAATGGGTCACTGAAGCTTTCTTT

J: TRBJ2-3
V: TRBV30
D: -
size: -
CDR3: CAWSSPQGTTQYF
DNA: TGTGCCTGGAGTTCCCCACAGGGAACTACGCAGTATTTT

J: TRBJ1-2
V: TRBV27
D: -
size: many
CDR3: CASSPSNYGYTF
DNA: TGTGCCAGCAGTCCTTCGAACTATGGCTACACCTTC

J: TRBJ2-3
V: TRBV7-8
D: TRBD2
size: -
CDR3: CASSLAAGGPQFGDTQYF
DNA: TGTGCCAGCAGCTTAGCAGCGGGAGGGCCTCAATTCGGGGATACGCAGTATTTT

J: TRBJ1-2
V: TRBV27
D: -
size: few
CDR3: CASSFGSGMNGYTF
DNA: TGTGCCAGCAGTTTCGGTTCAGGGATGAATGGCTACACCTTC

J: TRBJ1-3
V: TRBV7-2
D: -
size: -
CDR3: CAILSGNTIYF
DNA: TGTGCCATCCTTTCTGGAAACACCATATATTTT

J: TRBJ2-2
V: TRBV10-3
D: -
size: few
CDR3: CAISESGWGTGELFF
DNA: TGTGCCATCAGTGAGAGCGGTTGGGGCACCGGGGAGCTGTTTTTT

J: TRBJ1-1
V: TRBV5-5
D: -
size: -
CDR3: CASSLFRNTEAFF
DNA: TGTGCCAGCAGCTTGTTCCGGAACACTGAAGCTTTCTTT

J: TRBJ2-4
V: TRBV5-1
D: -
size: few
CDR3: CASSFGTTVAKNIQYF
DNA: TGCGCCAGCAGCTTCGGGACCACCGTAGCCAAAAACATTCAGTACTTC

J: TRBJ1-1
V: TRBV19
D: -
size: few
CDR3: CASSMRSGLDTEAFF
DNA: TGTGCCAGTAGTATGCGGTCTGGCCTGGACACTGAAGCTTTCTTT

J: TRBJ2-2
V: TRBV12-3/TRBV12-4
D: -
size: few
CDR3: CASHGLGGELFF
DNA: TGTGCCAGCCATGGTCTTGGCGGGGAGCTGTTTTTT

J: TRBJ2-3
V: TRBV19
D: -
size: -
CDR3: CASSYLSDTQYF
DNA: TGTGCCAGTAGTTATCTATCAGATACGCAGTATTTT

J: TRBJ2-7
V: TRBV7-9
D: -
size: few
CDR3: CASVTGTEQYF
DNA: TGTGCCAGCGTCACAGGGACCGAGCAGTACTTC

J: TRBJ2-3
V: TRBV2
D: TRBD1
size: -
CDR3: CASKATGTTDTQYF
DNA: TGTGCCAGTAAAGCGACAGGGACCACAGATACGCAGTATTTT